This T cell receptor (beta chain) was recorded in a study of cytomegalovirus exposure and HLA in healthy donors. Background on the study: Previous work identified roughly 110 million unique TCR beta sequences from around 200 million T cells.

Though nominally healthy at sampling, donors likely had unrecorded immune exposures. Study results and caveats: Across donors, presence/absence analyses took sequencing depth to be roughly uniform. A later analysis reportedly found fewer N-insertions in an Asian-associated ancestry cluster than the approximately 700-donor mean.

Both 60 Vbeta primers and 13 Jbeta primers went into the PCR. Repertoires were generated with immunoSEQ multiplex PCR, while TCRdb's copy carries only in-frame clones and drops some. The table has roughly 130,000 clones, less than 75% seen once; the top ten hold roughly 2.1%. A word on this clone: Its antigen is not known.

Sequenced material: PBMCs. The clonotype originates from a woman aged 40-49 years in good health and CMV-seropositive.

CDR3 DNA: TGTGCCAGCAGCTCCGGAAGACTGGACCTCGGGAGTGGCTACACCTTC. Amino acids: CASSSGRLDLGSGYTF. J is TRBJ1-2 and V is TRBV7-6; D unresolved. Trimming removed 4 bases from V and 7 bases from J, with 22 bases in between. Germline assignment: CDR1 SGHVS and CDR2 FNYEAQ. The CDR3 runs to 16 residues.